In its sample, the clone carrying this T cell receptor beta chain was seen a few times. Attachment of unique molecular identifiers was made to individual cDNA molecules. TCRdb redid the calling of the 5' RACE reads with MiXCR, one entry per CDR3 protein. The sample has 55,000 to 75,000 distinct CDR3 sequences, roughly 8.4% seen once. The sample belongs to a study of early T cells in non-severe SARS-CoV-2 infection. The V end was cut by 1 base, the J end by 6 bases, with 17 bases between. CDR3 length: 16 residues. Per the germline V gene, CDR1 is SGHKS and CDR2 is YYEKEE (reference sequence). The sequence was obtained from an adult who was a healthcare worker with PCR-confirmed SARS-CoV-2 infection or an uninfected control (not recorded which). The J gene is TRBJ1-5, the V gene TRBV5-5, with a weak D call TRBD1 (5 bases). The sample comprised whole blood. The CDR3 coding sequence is TGTGCCAGCAGCTTGTTGATAGGGGAAAGGATTCAGCCCCAGCATTTT. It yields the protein CASSLLIGERIQPQHF.